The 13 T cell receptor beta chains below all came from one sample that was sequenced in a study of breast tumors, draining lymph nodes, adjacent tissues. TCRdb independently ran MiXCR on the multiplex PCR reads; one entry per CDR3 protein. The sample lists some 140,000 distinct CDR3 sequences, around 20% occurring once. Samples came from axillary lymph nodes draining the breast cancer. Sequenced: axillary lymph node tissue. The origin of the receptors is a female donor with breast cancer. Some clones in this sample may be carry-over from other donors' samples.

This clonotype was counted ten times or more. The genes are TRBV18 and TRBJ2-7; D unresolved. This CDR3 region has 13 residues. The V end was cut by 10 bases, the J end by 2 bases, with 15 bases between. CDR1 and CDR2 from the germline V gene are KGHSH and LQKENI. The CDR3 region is CATAKPQTYEQYF. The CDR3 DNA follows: TGTGCCACCGCCAAGCCCCAAACCTACGAGCAGTACTTC.

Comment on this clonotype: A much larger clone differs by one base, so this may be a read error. CDR3: CASDDGREQLF. The CDR3 DNA is TGTGCCAGCGATGACGGGAGGGAGCAGCTCTTC. V and J are TRBV6-2 or TRBV6-3 and TRBJ2-1; 8 positions match TRBD2. Germline V CDR1 and CDR2: MNHEY, SVGEGT. This CDR3 comprises 11 residues.

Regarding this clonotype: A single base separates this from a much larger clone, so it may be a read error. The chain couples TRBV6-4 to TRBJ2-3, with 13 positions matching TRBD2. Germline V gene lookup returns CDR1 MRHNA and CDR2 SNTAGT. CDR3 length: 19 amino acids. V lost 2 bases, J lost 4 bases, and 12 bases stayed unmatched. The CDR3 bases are TGTGCCAGCAGTGACCCGGTTCGGACTAGCGGGAGCCCCCCAGATACGCAGTATTTT. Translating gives CASSDPVRTSGSPPDTQYF.

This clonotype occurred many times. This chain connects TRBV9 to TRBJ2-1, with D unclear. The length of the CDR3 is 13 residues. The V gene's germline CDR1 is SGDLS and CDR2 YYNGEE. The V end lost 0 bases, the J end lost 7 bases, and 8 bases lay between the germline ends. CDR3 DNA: TGTGCCAGCAGCGTAGCCCCGACTAATGAGCAGTTCTTC. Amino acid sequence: CASSVAPTNEQFF.

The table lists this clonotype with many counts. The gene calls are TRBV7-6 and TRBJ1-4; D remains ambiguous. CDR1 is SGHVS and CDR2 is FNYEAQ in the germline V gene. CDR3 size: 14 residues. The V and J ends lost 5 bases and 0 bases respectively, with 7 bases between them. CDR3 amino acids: CASSASATNEKLFF. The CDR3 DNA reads TGTGCCAGCAGCGCCAGTGCAACTAATGAAAAACTGTTTTTT.

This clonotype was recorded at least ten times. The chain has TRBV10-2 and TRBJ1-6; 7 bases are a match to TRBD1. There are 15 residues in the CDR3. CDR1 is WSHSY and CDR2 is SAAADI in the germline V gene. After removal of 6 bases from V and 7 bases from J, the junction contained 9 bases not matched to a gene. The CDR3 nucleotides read TGCGCCAGCAGCCATTCGGACAGGCGGAATTCACCCCTCCACTTT. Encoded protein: CASSHSDRRNSPLHF.

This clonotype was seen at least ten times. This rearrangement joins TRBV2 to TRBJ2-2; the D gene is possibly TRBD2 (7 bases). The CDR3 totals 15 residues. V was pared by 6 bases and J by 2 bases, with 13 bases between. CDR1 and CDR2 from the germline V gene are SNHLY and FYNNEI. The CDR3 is CASRARGGNTGELFF. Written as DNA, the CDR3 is TGTGCCAGCAGGGCTCGCGGGGGCAACACCGGGGAGCTGTTTTTT.

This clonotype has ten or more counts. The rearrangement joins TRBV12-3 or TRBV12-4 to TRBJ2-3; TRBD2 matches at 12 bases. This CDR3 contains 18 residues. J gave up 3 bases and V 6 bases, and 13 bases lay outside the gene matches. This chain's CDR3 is CASSLTSGSFFGTDTQYF. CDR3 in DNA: TGTGCCAGCAGCCTGACTAGCGGGAGTTTTTTCGGTACAGATACGCAGTATTTT.

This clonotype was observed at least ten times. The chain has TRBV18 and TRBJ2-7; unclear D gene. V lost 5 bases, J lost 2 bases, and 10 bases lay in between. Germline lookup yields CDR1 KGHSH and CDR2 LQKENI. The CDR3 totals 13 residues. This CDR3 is CASSSAAAYEQYF. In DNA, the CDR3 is TGTGCCAGCTCATCGGCGGCCGCCTACGAGCAGTACTTC.

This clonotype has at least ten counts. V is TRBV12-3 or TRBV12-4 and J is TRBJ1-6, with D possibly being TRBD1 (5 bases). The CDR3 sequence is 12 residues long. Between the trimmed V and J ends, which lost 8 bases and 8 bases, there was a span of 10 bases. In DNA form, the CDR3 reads TGTGCCAGCCGATGGGGGGATTCACCCCTCCACTTT. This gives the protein CASRWGDSPLHF.

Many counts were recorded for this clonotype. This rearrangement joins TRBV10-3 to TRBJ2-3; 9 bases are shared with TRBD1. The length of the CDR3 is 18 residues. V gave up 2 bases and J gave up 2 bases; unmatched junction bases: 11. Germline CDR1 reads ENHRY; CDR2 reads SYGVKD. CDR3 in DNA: TGTGCCATCAGTGAGGCCCAGACAGGGGGGTCCTACACAGATACGCAGTATTTT. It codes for CAISEAQTGGSYTDTQYF.

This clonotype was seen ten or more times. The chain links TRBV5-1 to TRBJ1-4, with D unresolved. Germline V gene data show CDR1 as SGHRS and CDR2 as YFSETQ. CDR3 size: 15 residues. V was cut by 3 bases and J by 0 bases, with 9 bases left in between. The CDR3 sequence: CASSSTDSTNEKLFF. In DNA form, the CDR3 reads TGCGCCAGCAGCTCCACAGACTCAACTAATGAAAAACTGTTTTTT.

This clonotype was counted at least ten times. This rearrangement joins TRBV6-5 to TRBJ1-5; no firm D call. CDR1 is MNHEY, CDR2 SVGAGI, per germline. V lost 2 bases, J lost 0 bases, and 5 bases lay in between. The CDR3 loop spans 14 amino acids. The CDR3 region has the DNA TGTGCCAGCAGTTACGACCCTAGCAATCAGCCCCAGCATTTT. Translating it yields CASSYDPSNQPQHF.